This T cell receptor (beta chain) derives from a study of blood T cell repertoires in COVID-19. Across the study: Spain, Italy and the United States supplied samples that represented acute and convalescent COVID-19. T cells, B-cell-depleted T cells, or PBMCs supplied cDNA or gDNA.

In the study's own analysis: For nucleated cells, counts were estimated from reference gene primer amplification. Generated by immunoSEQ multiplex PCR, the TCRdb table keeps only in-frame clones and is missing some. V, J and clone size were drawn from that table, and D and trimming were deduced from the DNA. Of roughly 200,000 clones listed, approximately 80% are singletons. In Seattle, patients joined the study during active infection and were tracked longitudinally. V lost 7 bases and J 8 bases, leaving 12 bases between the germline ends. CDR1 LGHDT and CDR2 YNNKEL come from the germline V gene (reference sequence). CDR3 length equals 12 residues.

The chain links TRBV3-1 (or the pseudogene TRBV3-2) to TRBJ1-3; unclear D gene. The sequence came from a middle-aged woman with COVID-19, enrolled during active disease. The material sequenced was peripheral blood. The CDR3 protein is CASNLGGDTIYF. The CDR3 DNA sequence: TGTGCCAGCAACCTCGGCGGAGACACCATATATTTT.